This T cell receptor (beta chain) emerged from a study of identical twins. The CDR3 has 18 amino acids. V lost 1 base and J 2 bases, leaving 21 bases between the germline ends. Germline V gives CDR1 SGHAT, CDR2 FQDESV (reference sequence). A universal primer binding site was introduced by template switching. The final cDNA contained unique molecular identifiers. TCRdb ran MiXCR on the 5' RACE reads and lists one entry per CDR3 protein. The sample shows approximately 470,000 distinct CDR3 sequences, approximately 15% of them seen only once. Overall study findings and caveats: Out-of-frame alpha sequences common to twins exhibited a surplus of low generation probability.

No donor was unhealthy or non-Caucasian. A note on this clonotype: The target antigen is unknown.

This sample also appeared in a second study, on yellow fever vaccine responses in identical twins. That study adds: Twin vaccine T cell responses reportedly seemed partly convergent, partly personalized.

This receptor was identified in a young woman in good health. The chain uses TRBV11-1 and TRBJ2-7; tentatively, D is TRBD2 (5 bases). The sample was CD4+ T cells sorted from blood. CDR3 amino acids: CASSLDPVGLAVTYEQYF. In DNA, the CDR3 is TGTGCCAGCAGCTTAGATCCAGTTGGGCTAGCAGTTACCTACGAGCAGTACTTC.